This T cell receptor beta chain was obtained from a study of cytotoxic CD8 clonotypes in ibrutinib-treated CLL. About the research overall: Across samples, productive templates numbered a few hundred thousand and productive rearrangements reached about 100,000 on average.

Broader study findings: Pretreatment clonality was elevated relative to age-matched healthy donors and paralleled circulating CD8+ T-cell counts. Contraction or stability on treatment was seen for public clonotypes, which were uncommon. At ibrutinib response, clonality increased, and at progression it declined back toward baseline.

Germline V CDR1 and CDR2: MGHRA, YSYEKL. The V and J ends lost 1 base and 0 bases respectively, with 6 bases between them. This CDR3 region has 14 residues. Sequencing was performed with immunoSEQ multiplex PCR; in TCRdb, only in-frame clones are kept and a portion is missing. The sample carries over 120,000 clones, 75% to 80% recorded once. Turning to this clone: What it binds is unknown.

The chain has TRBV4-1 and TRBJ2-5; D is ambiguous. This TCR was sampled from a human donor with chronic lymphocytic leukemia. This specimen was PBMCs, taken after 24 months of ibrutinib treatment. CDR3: CASSQAQYQETQYF. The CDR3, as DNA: TGCGCCAGCAGCCAAGCCCAGTACCAAGAGACCCAGTACTTC.